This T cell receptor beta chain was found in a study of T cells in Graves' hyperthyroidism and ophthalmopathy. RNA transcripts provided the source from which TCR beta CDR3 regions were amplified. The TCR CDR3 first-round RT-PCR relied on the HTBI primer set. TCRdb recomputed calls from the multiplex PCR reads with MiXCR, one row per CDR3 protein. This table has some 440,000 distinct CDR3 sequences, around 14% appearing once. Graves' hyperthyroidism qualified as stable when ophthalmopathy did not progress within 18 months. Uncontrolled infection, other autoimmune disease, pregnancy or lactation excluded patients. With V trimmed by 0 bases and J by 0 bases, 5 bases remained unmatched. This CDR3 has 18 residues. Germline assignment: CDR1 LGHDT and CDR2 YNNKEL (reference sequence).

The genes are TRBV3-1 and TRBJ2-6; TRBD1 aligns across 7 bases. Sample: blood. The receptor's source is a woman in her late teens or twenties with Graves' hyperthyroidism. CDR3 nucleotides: TGTGCCAGCAGCCAAGAGACAGGGCCTCGCTCTGGGGCCAACGTCCTGACTTTC. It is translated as CASSQETGPRSGANVLTF.